Following are 17 T cell receptor beta chains from one sample sequenced in a study of early T cells in non-severe SARS-CoV-2 infection. TCRdb reprocessed the 5' RACE reads via MiXCR and lists one record per CDR3 protein. The sample gives tens of thousands of distinct CDR3 sequences, over 3.5% of which show up once; approximately 4.8% is in the top ten. The sequenced sample was whole blood. Source of these receptors: an adult who was a healthcare worker with PCR-confirmed SARS-CoV-2 infection or an uninfected control (not recorded which).

In its sample, this clonotype was seen a few times. The chain employs TRBV6-2 or TRBV6-3 and TRBJ1-1, with 9 bases fitting TRBD1. From germline, CDR1 is MNHEY and CDR2 SVGEGT. This CDR3 has 16 amino acids. V shed 0 bases and J 1 base; nucleotides not matched to a gene: 3. For the CDR3, the DNA is TGTGCCAGCAGTTACTCACAGGGGGCAGCGAACACTGAAGCTTTCTTT. Its protein is CASSYSQGAANTEAFF.

There are many counts of this clonotype. The chain has TRBV20-1 and TRBJ1-3; D unresolved. The germline CDR1 and CDR2 sequences are DFQATT and SNEGSKA (reference sequence). The CDR3 length is 13 residues. Trimming took off 2 bases at V and 1 base at J, with 6 bases between the two ends. The CDR3 DNA follows: TGCAGTGCTAGAAGCGAGTCTGGAAACACCATATATTTT. It encodes CSARSESGNTIYF.

This clonotype was observed at least ten times. The chain employs TRBV3-1 and TRBJ1-6, with D possibly matching TRBD1 (6 bases). CDR3 length: 15 residues. Germline CDR1 and CDR2: LGHDT and YNNKEL (reference sequence). Trimming took off 9 bases at V and 0 bases at J, with 12 bases between the two ends. CDR3 DNA sequence: TGTGCCAGTCAACAGGGAGGCTCCTATAATTCACCCCTCCACTTT. Amino acid sequence: CASQQGGSYNSPLHF.

The table lists this clonotype with many counts. The genes are TRBV7-2 and TRBJ1-4; TRBD1 matches 8 bases. The CDR3 sequence is 17 residues long. The trim removed 2 bases at V and 0 bases at J, leaving 5 bases unmatched. Germline V CDR1 and CDR2: SGHTA, FQGNSA. DNA of the CDR3: TGTGCCAGCAGCTTATGGACAGGGTCGGCAACTAATGAAAAACTGTTTTTT. Encoded protein: CASSLWTGSATNEKLFF.

This clonotype has ten or more counts. The CDR3 region has the DNA TGTGCCAGCAGCTTAGGGACTAGCGGGTTTCCCTCAAACGAGCAGTACTTC. Residues: CASSLGTSGFPSNEQYF. This chain joins TRBV11-2 and TRBJ2-7; 11 bases align to TRBD2. The CDR3 consists of 17 residues. J lost 5 bases, V lost 1 base, and 10 bases had no gene match. CDR1 SGHAT and CDR2 FQNNGV come from the germline V gene. Using reference TRBV11-2 and TRBJ2-7 for the parts outside the CDR3, the full variable domain is EAGVAQSPRYKIIEKRQSVAFWCNPISGHATLYWYQQILGQGPKLLIQFQNNGVVDDSQLPKDRFSAERLKGVDSTLKIQPAKLEDSAVYLCASSLGTSGFPSNEQYFGPGTRLTVT.

This clonotype was recorded many times. The chain joins TRBV20-1 to TRBJ2-1; either TRBD1 or TRBD2 may supply D (5 bases each). Germline values: CDR1 DFQATT, CDR2 SNEGSKA (reference sequence). The CDR3 has 15 amino acids. The ends were cut back, 2 bases at V and 12 bases at J, with 23 bases in the middle. The CDR3 region is CSARYRGDRLAWQFF. As DNA, the CDR3 is TGCAGTGCTAGATACAGAGGGGACCGCCTCGCTTGGCAGTTCTTC.

This clonotype appeared a few times. The J gene is TRBJ2-1, the V gene TRBV12-3 or TRBV12-4; D may be TRBD2 (5 bases). Trimming took off 2 bases at V and 1 base at J, with 6 bases between the two ends. The CDR3 length is 14 residues. The CDR3 DNA reads TGTGCCAGCAGTTTAAGCGGATCCTACAATGAGCAGTTCTTC. Protein: CASSLSGSYNEQFF.

The chain couples TRBV11-2 to TRBJ2-7; D is tentatively TRBD1 or TRBD2 (7 bases each). The V and J ends lost 1 base and 4 bases respectively, with 23 bases between them. The CDR3 runs 18 residues. CDR1 is SGHAT, CDR2 FQNNGV, per germline. CDR3 loop: CASSLGADPRGRGYEQYF. CDR3 coding DNA: TGTGCCAGCAGCTTAGGAGCCGACCCCAGGGGGAGGGGGTACGAGCAGTACTTC.

V usage is TRBV7-9 and J usage is TRBJ1-1; D is ambiguous. The CDR3 runs 12 residues. V lost 1 base and J 8 bases, leaving 8 bases between the germline ends. Germline CDR1 is SEHNR and CDR2 is FQNEAQ (reference sequence). CDR3 bases: TGTGCCAGCAGCTTAGGGGGAGGAGAAGCTTTCTTT. Its translation is CASSLGGGEAFF. The full variable domain, its missing parts supplied by reference TRBV7-9 and TRBJ1-1, is DTGVSQNPRHKITKRGQNVTFRCDPISEHNRLYWYRQTLGQGPEFLTYFQNEAQLEKSRLLSDRFSAERPKGSFSTLEIQRTEQGDSAMYLCASSLGGGEAFFGQGTRLTVV.

This clonotype was seen a few times. Germline and junction disagree at one end, which may indicate a read error. This chain links TRBV7-6 with TRBJ2-3, with 10 bases aligning to TRBD2. This CDR3 is 17 amino acids long. Germline values: CDR1 SGHVS, CDR2 FNYEAQ. CDR3 sequence reads: CASSLARTSGSTVTQYF. The CDR3 nucleotides read TGTGCCAGCAGCTTAGCTAGGACTAGCGGAAGCACAGTTACGCAGTATTTT.

This CDR3 reads CASSEPPSGGTTDTQYF. In DNA form, the CDR3 reads TGTGCCAGCAGTGAACCCCCGAGCGGGGGGACCACAGATACGCAGTATTTT. The J gene is TRBJ2-3, the V gene TRBV6-1; 9 bases match TRBD2. The CDR3 covers 17 residues. V trimming: 2 bases; J trimming: 2 bases; junction bases outside the gene matches: 8. Germline CDR1 and CDR2: MNHNS and SASEGT.

This clonotype has ten or more counts. V and J are TRBV11-2 and TRBJ2-5, with TRBD1 matching 8 bases. The J segment lost 5 bases and the V segment lost 6 bases, leaving 11 bases of the junction unmatched. There are 15 residues in the CDR3. The germline V gene encodes CDR1 SGHAT and CDR2 FQNNGV. CDR3 nucleotide sequence: TGTGCCAGCAGTGACACCAGGACAGGGACGGAGACCCAGTACTTC. Translation: CASSDTRTGTETQYF.

In its sample, this clonotype was seen many times. V usage is TRBV7-8 and J usage is TRBJ1-1; 9 bases match TRBD1. V dropped 2 bases and J dropped 6; count of bases not matched to a gene: 7. The CDR3 consists of 15 residues. CDR1 is SGHVS, CDR2 FQNEAQ, per germline. The CDR3 DNA reads TGTGCCAGCAGCTTAACAAGGACAGGGGCCTCTGAAGCTTTCTTT. Amino acids: CASSLTRTGASEAFF.

The V gene is TRBV10-3, the J gene TRBJ2-7; 7 bases are a match to TRBD1. V lost 2 bases, J lost 1 base, and 5 bases stayed unmatched. The CDR3 is made up of 15 amino acids. Germline-derived CDR1 and CDR2 are ENHRY and SYGVKD. The CDR3 reads CAISEPGTVSYEQYF. In nucleotides, the CDR3 is TGTGCCATCAGTGAGCCCGGGACAGTTTCCTACGAGCAGTACTTC.

This clonotype has ten or more counts. The chain links TRBV4-3 to TRBJ2-3; 9 bases map to TRBD1. With V trimmed by 3 bases and J by 3 bases, 4 bases remained unmatched. CDR3 length equals 15 residues. Germline V gives CDR1 LGHNA, CDR2 YSLEER. CDR3 in DNA: TGCGCCAGCAGCCATGGACAGGGGCGGACAGATACGCAGTATTTT. Protein: CASSHGQGRTDTQYF.

There are many counts of this clonotype. The V gene is TRBV12-3 or TRBV12-4, the J gene TRBJ1-2; TRBD1 matches at 8 bases. The CDR3 consists of 15 residues. V lost 6 bases to trimming and J lost 6 bases; unmatched junction nucleotides: 12. DNA for the CDR3: TGTGCCAGCAGCTTCCGACAGGGGAACTTAAATGGCTACACCTTC. It codes for CASSFRQGNLNGYTF.

The rearrangement links TRBV5-1 to TRBJ1-1; D not resolved. The CDR3 is made up of 13 amino acids. V lost 1 base to trimming and J lost 1 base, with 5 bases between them. Germline V gene sequence: CDR1 SGHRS, CDR2 YFSETQ. In DNA form, the CDR3 reads TGCGCCAGCAGCTTGATGGAGAACACTGAAGCTTTCTTT. The encoded protein is CASSLMENTEAFF.